The 16 T cell receptor beta chains below come from one sample, sequenced in a study of CD8 T cells in ankylosing spondylitis. MiXCR, applied by TCRdb to the 5' RACE reads, yields one record per CDR3 protein. The repertoire holds around 490,000 distinct CDR3 sequences, with approximately 5.3% as singletons. These TCRs are of unknown antigen specificity. Study outcomes and limitations: Roughly eight highly homologous variants formed a TCR beta motif that appeared characteristic of ankylosing spondylitis blood.

The sequenced sample was blood, either unsorted or a sorted T cell fraction (not recorded which). The source is a male donor with ankylosing spondylitis.

This clonotype was counted a few times. This chain uses TRBV11-2 with TRBJ2-4, with D possibly matching TRBD1 (5 bases). With 4 bases removed from V and 2 bases from J, the gap between germline ends came to 15 bases. The CDR3 consists of 16 residues. Per germline, CDR1 SGHAT and CDR2 FQNNGV. The CDR3 spells CASSSWGRVTKNIQYF. CDR3 in DNA: TGTGCCAGCAGCTCCTGGGGCAGGGTGACCAAAAACATTCAGTACTTC.

This rearrangement joins TRBV11-2 to TRBJ2-2; TRBD1 matches 10 bases. The CDR3 covers 19 residues. The V gene's germline CDR1 is SGHAT and CDR2 FQNNGV. The V gene end was trimmed by 4 bases and the J gene end by 6 bases; junction bases not matched to a gene: 17. As DNA, the CDR3 is TGTGCCAGCAGCTCTAAAAGCCCTCCGGGACAGGGGAGGTCCGGGGAGCTGTTTTTT. As protein: CASSSKSPPGQGRSGELFF. The full variable domain, with the rest looked up from reference TRBV11-2 and TRBJ2-2, is EAGVAQSPRYKIIEKRQSVAFWCNPISGHATLYWYQQILGQGPKLLIQFQNNGVVDDSQLPKDRFSAERLKGVDSTLKIQPAKLEDSAVYLCASSSKSPPGQGRSGELFFGEGSRLTVL.

This clonotype came up a few times. This chain uses TRBV4-1 with TRBJ2-5; tentatively, D is TRBD1 (6 bases). The CDR3 runs 16 residues. CDR1 and CDR2 from the germline V gene are MGHRA and YSYEKL. V lost 8 bases, J lost 2 bases, and 21 bases lay in between. In DNA, the CDR3 is TGCGCCAGCCAGATAACTGCCTTGACAGGTCAAGAGACCCAGTACTTC. Its protein is CASQITALTGQETQYF.

This clonotype was seen repeatedly, ten times or more. The chain uses TRBV6-1 and TRBJ2-1, with 9 nucleotides matching TRBD1. The V segment lost 3 bases and the J segment 2 bases; nucleotides outside the gene matches: 5. Germline values: CDR1 MNHNS, CDR2 SASEGT. This CDR3 is 16 amino acids long. In DNA form, the CDR3 reads TGTGCCAGCAGTGATCGGAGACAGGGGGCCTACAATGAGCAGTTCTTC. Encoded protein: CASSDRRQGAYNEQFF.

V usage is TRBV9 and J usage is TRBJ2-3, with 8 nucleotides matching TRBD2. This CDR3 region has 18 residues. CDR1 and CDR2 (germline): SGDLS, YYNGEE. V lost 3 bases to trimming and J lost 2 bases; unmatched junction nucleotides: 14. CDR3 protein: CASSEVDPGLEFTDTQYF. The CDR3 nucleotides read TGTGCCAGCAGCGAGGTGGATCCGGGACTAGAGTTCACAGATACGCAGTATTTT.

This clonotype was picked up many times. The chain recombines TRBV20-1 with TRBJ2-3; 9 bases line up with TRBD1. J gave up 3 bases and V 6 bases, and 19 bases lay outside the gene matches. This CDR3 has 18 amino acids. Looked up from germline, CDR1 is DFQATT and CDR2 is SNEGSKA (reference sequence). Written as DNA, the CDR3 is TGCAGTGCAGGCGGTGTTTTAGGGACAGGGCAATTGACAGATACGCAGTATTTT. Translation gives CSAGGVLGTGQLTDTQYF.

This clonotype was picked up many times. The chain combines TRBV5-1 with TRBJ2-1, with no clear D. V was clipped by 0 bases and J by 2 bases, with 9 bases between them. The CDR3 contains 15 residues. Germline V lookup: CDR1 SGHRS, CDR2 YFSETQ. The CDR3 sequence is CASSLGDRTYNEQFF. CDR3 DNA sequence: TGCGCCAGCAGCTTGGGGGATAGAACCTACAATGAGCAGTTCTTC.

This clonotype was observed many times. The rearrangement joins TRBV5-1 to TRBJ2-7, with D uncertain. The V end lost 0 bases, the J end lost 0 bases, and 10 bases lay between the germline ends. CDR3 length: 15 residues. Germline V gene sequence: CDR1 SGHRS, CDR2 YFSETQ. This CDR3 is CASSLGRPISYEQYF. CDR3 in DNA: TGCGCCAGCAGCTTGGGCAGGCCAATCTCCTACGAGCAGTACTTC.

This clonotype has ten or more counts. The chain is built from TRBV4-1 and TRBJ2-5; 10 positions agree with TRBD1. V was clipped by 0 bases and J by 7 bases; unmatched bases: 5. The germline gives CDR1 MGHRA, CDR2 YSYEKL. The CDR3 is 15 amino acids. The CDR3 loop reads CASSQDGTGAGTQYF. CDR3 in DNA: TGCGCCAGCAGCCAAGATGGGACAGGGGCCGGGACCCAGTACTTC.

This clonotype was counted at least ten times. The chain combines TRBV6-2 or TRBV6-3 with TRBJ2-7, with 10 bases matching TRBD1. The trim removed 4 bases at V and 6 bases at J, leaving 12 bases unmatched. This CDR3 has 16 residues. CDR1 MNHEY and CDR2 SVGEGT come from the germline V gene. CDR3 coding DNA: TGTGCCAGCAGTTTTACCCCGGGACAGGGGATATCCGAGCAGTACTTC. Protein: CASSFTPGQGISEQYF.

This clonotype was seen repeatedly, ten times or more. V and J are TRBV6-5 and TRBJ2-1, with D possibly matching TRBD1 (5 bases). CDR3 size: 14 residues. Germline V gene sequence: CDR1 MNHEY, CDR2 SVGAGI. Trimming took off 0 bases at V and 9 bases at J, with 12 bases between the two ends. CDR3 nucleotide sequence: TGTGCCAGCAGTTACTCAGGGGTTCAGAGTGAGCAGTTCTTC. Protein: CASSYSGVQSEQFF.

This clonotype was counted only a few times. This chain uses TRBV19 with TRBJ1-4; D is perhaps TRBD1 (6 bases). Trimming stripped 6 bases from V and 7 bases from J, with 15 bases between. Germline V gene lookup returns CDR1 LNHDA and CDR2 SQIVND (reference sequence). This CDR3 has 14 residues. CDR3 loop: CASRTGAVSEKLFF. CDR3 coding DNA: TGTGCCAGTAGAACGGGGGCAGTGAGTGAAAAACTGTTTTTT.

This clonotype came up many times. The chain couples TRBV29-1 to TRBJ2-3, with D perhaps being TRBD1 or TRBD2 (5 bases each). With 5 bases removed from V and 2 bases from J, the gap between germline ends came to 8 bases. The CDR3 contains 12 residues. CDR1 is SQVTM and CDR2 is ANQGSEA in the germline V gene. The CDR3 DNA is TGCAGCGTTCGAGGGGCCACAGATACGCAGTATTTT. Its translation is CSVRGATDTQYF.

At least ten counts were recorded for this clonotype. The chain is built from TRBV5-1 and TRBJ1-1; 10 bases are a match to TRBD1. The junction had 9 bases not matched to a gene; V was cut back by 3 bases and J by 4 bases. CDR3 length: 16 amino acids. Germline loops: CDR1 SGHRS, CDR2 YFSETQ. Here the CDR3 DNA reads TGCGCCAGCAGCTGGACAGGGGGTGTTTGGAGCACTGAAGCTTTCTTT. It translates to CASSWTGGVWSTEAFF.

Only a few counts were recorded for this clonotype. This chain connects TRBV2 to TRBJ2-6; D may be TRBD2 (5 bases). CDR1 and CDR2 from the germline V gene are SNHLY and FYNNEI. This CDR3 comprises 13 residues. V lost 11 bases and J 0 bases, leaving 8 bases between the germline ends. The CDR3 here is CAGRDSGANVLTF. CDR3 in DNA: TGTGCCGGCCGGGACTCTGGGGCCAACGTCCTGACTTTC. The variable domain in full, with the rest retrieved from reference TRBV2 and TRBJ2-6, is EPEVTQTPSHQVTQMGQEVILRCVPISNHLYFYWYRQILGQKVEFLVSFYNNEISEKSEIFDDQFSVERPDGSNFTLKIRSTKLEDSAMYFCAGRDSGANVLTFGAGSRLTVL.

This clonotype was observed at least ten times. The chain couples TRBV6-5 to TRBJ2-2, with D perhaps assigned TRBD1 or TRBD2 (5 bases each). Per the germline V gene, CDR1 is MNHEY and CDR2 is SVGAGI. V was cut by 2 bases and J by 5 bases, with 9 bases left in between. The CDR3 extends over 14 amino acids. CDR3: CASSYGGRTGELFF. In nucleotides, the CDR3 is TGTGCCAGCAGTTACGGGGGAAGGACCGGGGAGCTGTTTTTT.